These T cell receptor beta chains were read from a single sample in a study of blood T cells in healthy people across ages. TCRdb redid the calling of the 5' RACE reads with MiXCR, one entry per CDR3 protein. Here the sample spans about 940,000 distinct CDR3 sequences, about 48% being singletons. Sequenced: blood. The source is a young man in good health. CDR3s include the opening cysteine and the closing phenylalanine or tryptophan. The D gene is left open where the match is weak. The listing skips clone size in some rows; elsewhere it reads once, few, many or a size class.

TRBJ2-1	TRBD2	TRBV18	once	TGTGCCAGCTCACCGTTAGGAGGGCTAGCGGGGAGCTCCTACAATGAGCAGTTCTTC	CASSPLGGLAGSSYNEQFF
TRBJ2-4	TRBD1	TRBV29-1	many	TGCAGCGTAACAGGGGGTGACGGCATTCAGTACTTC	CSVTGGDGIQYF
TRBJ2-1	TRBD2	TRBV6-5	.	TGTGCCAGCAGTTACCAGGCTAGCGGGGGGGCGGCATCCTCCTACAATGAGCAGTTCTTC	CASSYQASGGAASSYNEQFF
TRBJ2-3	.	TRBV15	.	TGTGCCACCAGCAGAGGAAGCACAGATACGCAGTATTTT	CATSRGSTDTQYF
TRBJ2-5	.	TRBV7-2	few	TGTGCCAGCAGCTTAGTGGTTGGCGGTCAAGAGACCCAGTACTTC	CASSLVVGGQETQYF
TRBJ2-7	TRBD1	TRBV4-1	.	TGCGCCAGCAGCCAGACGACAGGGTATGGCTACGAGCAGTACTTC	CASSQTTGYGYEQYF
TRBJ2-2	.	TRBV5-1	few	TGCGCCAGCAGCTTGGGGCAGATTAACACCGGGGAGCTGTTTTTT	CASSLGQINTGELFF
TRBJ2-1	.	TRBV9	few	TGTGCCAGCAGCGTAGCTACAAGCGGGTACAATGAGCAGTTCTTC	CASSVATSGYNEQFF
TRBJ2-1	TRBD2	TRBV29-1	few	TGCAGCTTGGGGCTAGCGGGTAACAATGAGCAGTTCTTC	CSLGLAGNNEQFF
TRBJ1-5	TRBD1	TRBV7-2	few	TGTGCCAGCAGTCTAGTGGATGCCGGGACAGCTCACCAGCCCCAGCATTTT	CASSLVDAGTAHQPQHF
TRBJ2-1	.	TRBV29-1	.	TGCAGCGTCCCGGGGCCTTCGGATGAGCAGTTCTTC	CSVPGPSDEQFF
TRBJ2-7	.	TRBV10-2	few	TGCGCCAGCCGGAGGGGCCCCACTTACGAGCAGTACTTC	CASRRGPTYEQYF
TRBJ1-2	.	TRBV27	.	TGTGCCAGCAGTTTATCACCAGGCAACTATGGCTACACCTTC	CASSLSPGNYGYTF
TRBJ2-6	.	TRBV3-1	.	TGTGCCAGCAGCCAAAGGTCTGGGGCCAACGTCCTGACTTTC	CASSQRSGANVLTF
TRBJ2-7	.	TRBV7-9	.	TGTGCCAGCAGCTTAGAAGTCGTCCCCGAGCAGTACTTC	CASSLEVVPEQYF
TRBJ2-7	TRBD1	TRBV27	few	TGTGCCAGCACGGACAGGAATTCCTACGAGCAGTACTTC	CASTDRNSYEQYF
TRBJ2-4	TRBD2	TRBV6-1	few	TGTGCCAGCAGTGAAGAGGTAGCGGGGGGACGGAAAAACATTCAGTACTTC	CASSEEVAGGRKNIQYF
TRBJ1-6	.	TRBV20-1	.	TGCAGTGCTAGAGGGGCAGGGGCGGCGGGTTCACCCCTCCACTTT	CSARGAGAAGSPLHF
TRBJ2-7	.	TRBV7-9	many	TGTGCCAGCAGCTCCCCTGGCACCTACGAGCAGTACTTC	CASSSPGTYEQYF
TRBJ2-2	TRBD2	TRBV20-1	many	TGCAGTGCTAGAGATCTGCGGGGGGGGTCCGGGGAGCTGTTTTTT	CSARDLRGGSGELFF
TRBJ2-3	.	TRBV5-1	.	TGCGCCAGCAGCTCCTTTAGTGGGGGGCGCACAGATACGCAGTATTTT	CASSSFSGGRTDTQYF
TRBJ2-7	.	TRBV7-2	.	TGTGCCAGCAGCTTAGCGCTTCCAGGGCTAGTGGGTTACGAGCAGTACTTC	CASSLALPGLVGYEQYF
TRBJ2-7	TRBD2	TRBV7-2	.	TGTGCCAGCAGCTTAGGACCTCGGACTAGCGGGGGATGGGCCTCCTACGAGCAGTACTTC	CASSLGPRTSGGWASYEQYF
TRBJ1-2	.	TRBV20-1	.	TGCAGTGCTCCCCGTCTGGCTAACTATGGCTACACCTTC	CSAPRLANYGYTF
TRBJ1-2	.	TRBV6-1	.	TGTGCCAGTAAGACTGAATACTATGGCTACACCTTC	CASKTEYYGYTF
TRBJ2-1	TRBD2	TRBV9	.	TGTGCCAGCAGCGTAGCGGGACTAGCGACCTACAATGAGCAGTTCTTC	CASSVAGLATYNEQFF
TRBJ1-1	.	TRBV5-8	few	TGTGCCAGCAGCGGCGGGTCGGCGGCGTCCCTAGCTTTCTTT	CASSGGSAASLAFF
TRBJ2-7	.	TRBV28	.	TGTGCCAGCGGGGAGAGCTCCTACGAGCAGTACTTC	CASGESSYEQYF
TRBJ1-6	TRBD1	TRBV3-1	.	TGTGCCAGCAGCCATCCGACAGGGGGGGATAAGTCACCCCTCCACTTT	CASSHPTGGDKSPLHF
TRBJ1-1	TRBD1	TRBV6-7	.	TGTGCCAGCAGTTACAAACCGGGGACAGGTAGGAACACTGAAGCTTTCTTT	CASSYKPGTGRNTEAFF
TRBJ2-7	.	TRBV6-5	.	TGTGCCAGCAGTCGTCCCCGAGGGGCAGGATCCTACGAGCAGTACTTC	CASSRPRGAGSYEQYF
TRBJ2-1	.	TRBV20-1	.	TGCAGTGCTAGTGGGAACAACAATGAGCAGTTCTTC	CSASGNNNEQFF
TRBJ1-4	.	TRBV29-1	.	TGCAGCGTTGTGGAGGGCGTGGGGGAAAAACTGTTTTTT	CSVVEGVGEKLFF
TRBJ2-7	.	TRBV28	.	TGTGCCAGCAGCCCCCGGGACGAGAGGTGGTACGAGCAGTACTTC	CASSPRDERWYEQYF
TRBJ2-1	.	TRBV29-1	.	TGCAGCGTTGAGGCGGCAGATGTTAGCTCCTACAATGAGCAGTTCTTC	CSVEAADVSSYNEQFF
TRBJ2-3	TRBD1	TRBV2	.	TGTGCCAGCAGGCACAGACAGGGTAGGGTCCCAGATACGCAGTATTTT	CASRHRQGRVPDTQYF
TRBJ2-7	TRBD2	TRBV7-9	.	TGTGCCAGCAGCCCTAGCAGCGGACTAGACTTCCAGAGCCAGTACTTC	CASSPSSGLDFQSQYF
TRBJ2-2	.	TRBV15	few	TGTGCCACCAGCACACGGGCGAACACCGGGGAGCTGTTTTTT	CATSTRANTGELFF
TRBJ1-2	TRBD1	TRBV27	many	TGTGCCAGCAGTCTAACCGCGGGACAGAACTATGGCTACACCTTC	CASSLTAGQNYGYTF
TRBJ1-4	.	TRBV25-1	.	TGTGCCAGCAGTGAACCGTCGGGCCAGGGGCACGAAAAACTGTTTTTT	CASSEPSGQGHEKLFF
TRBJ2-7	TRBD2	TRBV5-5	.	TGTGCCAGTACAGCGGGGAGGTACGAGCAGTACTTC	CASTAGRYEQYF
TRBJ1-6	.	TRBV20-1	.	TGCAGTGCTTCGACCCTTACCGCGTATAATTCACCCCTCCACTTT	CSASTLTAYNSPLHF
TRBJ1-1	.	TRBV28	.	TGTGCCAGCAGTTTAGTACGGGGGCAGCAAGCTTTCTTT	CASSLVRGQQAFF
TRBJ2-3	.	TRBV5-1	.	TGCGCCAGCAGCTCCCCACGCTCGGCGCAGTATTTT	CASSSPRSAQYF
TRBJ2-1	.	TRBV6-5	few	TGTGCCAGCAGTTGGAGCCGACCGATGAGCTCCTACAATGAGCAGTTCTTC	CASSWSRPMSSYNEQFF
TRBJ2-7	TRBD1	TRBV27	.	TGTGCCAGCAATACCCTCCGGGACAGGGTTTACGAGCAGTACTTC	CASNTLRDRVYEQYF
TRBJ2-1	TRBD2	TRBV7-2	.	TGTGCCAGCAGCACGCTTCCGGGACTAGCGGGGGGGCCCTCCTACAATGAGCAGTTCTTC	CASSTLPGLAGGPSYNEQFF
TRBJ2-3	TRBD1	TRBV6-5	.	TGTGCCAGCAGCCCTAGCAGGGGGAACACAGATACGCAGTATTTT	CASSPSRGNTDTQYF
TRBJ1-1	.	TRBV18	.	TGTGCCAGCTCACCCCGTGACGACCTTTTGAACACTGAAGCTTTCTTT	CASSPRDDLLNTEAFF
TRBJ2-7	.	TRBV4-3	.	TGCGCCAGCAGCCAAGATTGGGGACCACCCTACGAGCAGTACTTC	CASSQDWGPPYEQYF
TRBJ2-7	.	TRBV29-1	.	TGCAGCGTAGAATTCAGCGACTACGAGCAGTACTTC	CSVEFSDYEQYF
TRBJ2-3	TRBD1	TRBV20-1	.	TGCAGTGCTAGACCGGGACAGGGCACAGATACGCAGTATTTT	CSARPGQGTDTQYF
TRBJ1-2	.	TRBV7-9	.	TGTGCCAGCAGCGACACCAACTATGGCTACACCTTC	CASSDTNYGYTF
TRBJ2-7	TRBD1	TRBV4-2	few	TGTGCCAGCAGCCAAGGGGACAGCCCCTACGAGCAGTACTTC	CASSQGDSPYEQYF